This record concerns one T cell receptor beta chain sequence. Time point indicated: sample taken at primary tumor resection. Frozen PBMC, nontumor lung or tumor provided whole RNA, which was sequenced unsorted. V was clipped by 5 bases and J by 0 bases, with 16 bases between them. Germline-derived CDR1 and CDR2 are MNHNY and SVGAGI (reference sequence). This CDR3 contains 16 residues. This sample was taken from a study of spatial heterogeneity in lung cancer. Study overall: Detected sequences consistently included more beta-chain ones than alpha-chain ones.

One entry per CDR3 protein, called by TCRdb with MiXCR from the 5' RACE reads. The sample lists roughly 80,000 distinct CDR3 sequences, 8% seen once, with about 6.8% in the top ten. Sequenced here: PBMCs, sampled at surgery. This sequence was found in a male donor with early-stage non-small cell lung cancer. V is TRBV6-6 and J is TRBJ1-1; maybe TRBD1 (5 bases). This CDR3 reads CASSPSAGHMNTEAFF. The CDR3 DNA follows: TGTGCCAGCAGTCCCTCAGCCGGACACATGAACACTGAAGCTTTCTTT.